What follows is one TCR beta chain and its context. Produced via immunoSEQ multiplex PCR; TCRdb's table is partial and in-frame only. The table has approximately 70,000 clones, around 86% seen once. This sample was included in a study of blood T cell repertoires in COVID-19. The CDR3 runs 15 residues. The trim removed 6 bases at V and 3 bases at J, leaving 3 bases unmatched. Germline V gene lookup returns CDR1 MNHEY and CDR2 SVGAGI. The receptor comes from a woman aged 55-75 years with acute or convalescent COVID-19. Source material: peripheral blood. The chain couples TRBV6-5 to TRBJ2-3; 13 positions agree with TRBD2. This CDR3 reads CASREGLAGTDTQYF. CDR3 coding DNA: TGTGCCAGCAGGGAGGGACTAGCGGGGACAGATACGCAGTATTTT.